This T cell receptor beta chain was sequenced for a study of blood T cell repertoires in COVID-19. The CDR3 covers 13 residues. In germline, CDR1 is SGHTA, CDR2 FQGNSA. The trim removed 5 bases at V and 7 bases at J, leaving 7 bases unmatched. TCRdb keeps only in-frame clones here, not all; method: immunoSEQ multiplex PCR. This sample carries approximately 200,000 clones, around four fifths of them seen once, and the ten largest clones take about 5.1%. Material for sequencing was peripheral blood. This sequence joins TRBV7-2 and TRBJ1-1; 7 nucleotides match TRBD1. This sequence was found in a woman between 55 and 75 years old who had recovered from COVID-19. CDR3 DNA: TGTGCCAGCAGCCCGACAGCAGGGGGTGAAGCTTTCTTT. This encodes CASSPTAGGEAFF.